The 16 T cell receptor beta chains presented below share a single source sample, sequenced in a study of T cell responses to AZD1222 COVID-19 vaccine. The table came from immunoSEQ multiplex PCR; TCRdb's copy has only in-frame clones and leaves some out. Of over 85,000 clones in the sample, around 93% were seen once. The starting material was peripheral blood, obtained on day 0 of AZD1222 vaccination. The receptors originated from an adult in good health.

The DNA of the CDR3 is TGTGCCAGCAGTGAGGTGGGCGGGGGGGCCAATGAGCAGTTCTTC. Its translation is CASSEVGGGANEQFF. The rearrangement joins TRBV6-4 to TRBJ2-1, with 9 nucleotides matching TRBD2. Trimming took 3 bases from V and 6 from J; bases not matched to a gene: 6. This CDR3 is 15 amino acids long. From germline, CDR1 is MRHNA and CDR2 SNTAGT.

This chain links TRBV4-1 with TRBJ2-7; tentative D call: TRBD1 (6 bases). This CDR3 is built from 17 residues. Germline V gives CDR1 MGHRA, CDR2 YSYEKL. V dropped 0 bases and J dropped 3 bases, with 18 bases sitting between them. CDR3 nucleotide sequence: TGCGCCAGCAGCCAAGACCCGATAACCGGGACAAACTACGAGCAGTACTTC. Translation gives CASSQDPITGTNYEQYF.

This clone was detected only once. The chain recombines TRBV6-5 with TRBJ2-5, with a weak D call TRBD1 (6 bases). In germline, CDR1 is MNHEY, CDR2 SVGAGI. CDR3 length: 15 amino acids. V was pared by 2 bases and J by 1 base, with 11 bases between. For the CDR3, the DNA is TGTGCCAGCAGTTACGGGGGCACCCCCCAAGAGACCCAGTACTTC. Amino acid sequence: CASSYGGTPQETQYF.

The chain joins TRBV4-2 to TRBJ1-5; D remains unclear. The germline V and J ends were trimmed by 0 bases and 6 bases, with 15 bases remaining between them. The germline gives CDR1 LGHNA, CDR2 YNFKEQ. The CDR3 runs 16 residues. The CDR3 coding sequence is TGTGCCAGCAGCCAAGAGAACGGTCTGGGAGGTCAGCCCCAGCATTTT. The encoded protein is CASSQENGLGGQPQHF.

The CDR3 region is CAWSEDRGLEKLFF. CDR3 nucleotides: TGTGCCTGGAGTGAGGACAGGGGATTGGAAAAACTGTTTTTT. This chain joins TRBV30 and TRBJ1-4; 9 positions match TRBD1. The germline V gene encodes CDR1 GTSNPN and CDR2 SVGIG (reference sequence). The trim removed 1 base at V and 8 bases at J, leaving 5 bases unmatched. The CDR3 is 14 amino acids.

The rearrangement uses TRBV18 and TRBJ1-2; tentatively, D is TRBD1 (5 bases). Germline lookup yields CDR1 KGHSH and CDR2 LQKENI. The CDR3 has 15 amino acids. The V and J ends lost 5 bases and 5 bases respectively, with 18 bases between them. This CDR3 is CASSSTDSNPYGYTF. Here the CDR3 DNA reads TGTGCCAGCTCATCTACCGACAGCAACCCTTATGGCTACACCTTC.

CDR3 region: CASSLSGMARGRRNEQFF. In nucleotides, the CDR3 is TGTGCCAGCAGTTTATCCGGCATGGCGAGGGGGCGCAGGAATGAGCAGTTCTTC. The chain combines TRBV27 with TRBJ2-1; TRBD1 matches 7 bases. The junction had 15 bases not matched to a gene; V was cut back by 0 bases and J by 7 bases. Per germline, CDR1 MNHEY and CDR2 SMNVEV (reference sequence). CDR3 size: 18 residues.

This chain connects TRBV29-1 to TRBJ2-7; TRBD2 is a possible D gene (6 bases). The CDR3 totals 14 residues. The V end lost 6 bases, the J end lost 1 base, and 16 bases lay between the germline ends. Germline CDR1 and CDR2: SQVTM and ANQGSEA. CDR3 sequence: CSVTGDGLSYEQYF. The CDR3 DNA follows: TGCAGCGTCACGGGGGACGGACTTTCCTACGAGCAGTACTTC.

V and J are TRBV18 and TRBJ2-7, with D possibly being TRBD1 (5 bases). There are 14 residues in the CDR3. Germline CDR1 reads KGHSH; CDR2 reads LQKENI. Deletions cut 4 bases from V and 2 bases from J, with 12 bases between. The CDR3 sequence is CASSLSGHTYEQYF. CDR3 nucleotides: TGTGCCAGCTCACTGTCCGGACACACCTACGAGCAGTACTTC.

The chain combines TRBV4-1 with TRBJ1-2; tentatively, D is TRBD1 (5 bases). V dropped 1 base and J dropped 3 bases, with 12 bases sitting between them. This CDR3 spans 15 amino acids. Per germline, CDR1 MGHRA and CDR2 YSYEKL. CDR3 nucleotides: TGCGCCAGCAGCCAAGTATCAGGAGGGGACTATGGCTACACCTTC. Encoded protein: CASSQVSGGDYGYTF.

The rearrangement joins TRBV5-1 to TRBJ2-5, with 15 nucleotides matching TRBD2. The germline V gene encodes CDR1 SGHRS and CDR2 YFSETQ. The CDR3 loop spans 14 amino acids. Trimming took 5 bases from V and 4 from J; bases not matched to a gene: 0. The DNA for the CDR3 is TGCGCCAGCAGGGGACTAGCGGGGGGAGAGACCCAGTACTTC. It translates to CASRGLAGGETQYF.

The CDR3 spells CASSRNRGSNEKLFF. The CDR3 DNA is TGTGCCAGCAGCCGTAACAGGGGATCTAATGAAAAACTGTTTTTT. The rearrangement links TRBV14 to TRBJ1-4; 7 nucleotides match TRBD1. Germline lookup yields CDR1 SGHDN and CDR2 FVKESK. The CDR3 sequence is 15 residues long. Unmatched junction bases numbered 5, after V lost 4 bases and J lost 3 bases. The whole variable domain, remainder taken from reference TRBV14 and TRBJ1-4, is EAGVTQFPSHSVIEKGQTVTLRCDPISGHDNLYWYRRVMGKEIKFLLHFVKESKQDESGMPNNRFLAERTGGTYSTLKVQPAELEDSGVYFCASSRNRGSNEKLFFGSGTQLSVL.

The V gene is TRBV4-1, the J gene TRBJ2-3; 12 positions match TRBD2. The V gene end was trimmed by 0 bases and the J gene end by 3 bases; junction bases not matched to a gene: 4. Germline V lookup: CDR1 MGHRA, CDR2 YSYEKL. The CDR3 loop spans 17 amino acids. CDR3 in DNA: TGCGCCAGCAGCCAAGATGGACTAGCGGGGAGTACAGATACGCAGTATTTT. Its protein product is CASSQDGLAGSTDTQYF.

This sequence joins TRBV19 and TRBJ2-1; TRBD1 is a possible D gene (5 bases). The CDR3 runs 15 residues. The germline gives CDR1 LNHDA, CDR2 SQIVND (reference sequence). V gave up 3 bases and J gave up 3 bases, with 12 bases separating them. The CDR3 region has the DNA TGTGCCAGTAGTATCGACGGTAGGGGCTACAATGAGCAGTTCTTC. As protein: CASSIDGRGYNEQFF.

V gene TRBV21-1 combines with J gene TRBJ1-5. TRBV21-1 is reported as a pseudogene. CDR3 length equals 19 residues. CDR3 residues: CASSKGGASEVPSNQPQHF. CDR3 nucleotide sequence: TGTGCCAGCAGCAAAGGGGGGGCATCTGAAGTACCAAGCAATCAGCCCCAGCATTTT.

V usage is TRBV5-5 and J usage is TRBJ2-2; 11 bases line up with TRBD1. This CDR3 is built from 16 residues. Germline assignment: CDR1 SGHKS and CDR2 YYEKEE (reference sequence). The V gene end was trimmed by 1 base and the J gene end by 5 bases; junction bases not matched to a gene: 4. This CDR3 reads CASSLLGQGATGELFF. In DNA form, the CDR3 reads TGTGCCAGCAGCTTGTTAGGACAGGGGGCTACCGGGGAGCTGTTTTTT.